The next 26 T cell receptor beta chains were all read from a single sample in a study of PD-1 blockade in classical Hodgkin lymphoma. Some clones are missing from TCRdb's copy, which holds only in-frame ones; the method was immunoSEQ multiplex PCR. The table includes tens of thousands of clones, 85% to 95% detected once. Brentuximab vedotin exposure varied, and every patient relapsed after autologous stem cell transplantation. The sample consisted of peripheral blood mononuclear cells (PBMCs), taken at baseline. The receptors stem from a human donor with classical Hodgkin lymphoma.

The chain combines TRBV27 with TRBJ1-6; the D gene is possibly TRBD1 (5 bases). Trimming shortened V by 0 bases and J by 9 bases, and 12 bases separated the two germline ends. The germline V gene encodes CDR1 MNHEY and CDR2 SMNVEV (reference sequence). The CDR3 contains 15 residues. CDR3 bases: TGTGCCAGCAGTTTATCTTCCTCAGGGAGTTCACCCCTCCACTTT. Translation gives CASSLSSSGSSPLHF.

The rearrangement joins TRBV21-1 to TRBJ2-1; the table's D call TRBD2 went unverified against the DNA. TRBV21-1 represents a pseudogene. The CDR3 covers 19 residues. In DNA, the CDR3 is TGTGCCAGCAGCGAACCAACGCCCCGGGGGGGTGTAGAGGGGAATGAGCAGTTCTTC. It translates to CASSEPTPRGGVEGNEQFF.

The chain recombines TRBV10-3 with TRBJ2-7; a possible D gene is TRBD1 (6 bases). There are 12 residues in the CDR3. V lost 4 bases to trimming and J lost 4 bases, with 8 bases between them. Germline V gene lookup returns CDR1 ENHRY and CDR2 SYGVKD. CDR3 region: CAISGDRYEQYF. The DNA for the CDR3 is TGTGCCATCAGTGGTGACAGGTACGAGCAGTACTTC.

The chain's CDR3 is CASSEILGGEEQETQYF. CDR3 DNA sequence: TGTGCCAGCAGTGAAATCCTTGGGGGGGAGGAGCAAGAGACCCAGTACTTC. The chain employs TRBV2 and TRBJ2-5; 7 bases line up with TRBD2. This CDR3 has 17 amino acids. Trimming took 2 bases from V and 2 from J; bases not matched to a gene: 11. Germline V CDR1 and CDR2: SNHLY, FYNNEI.

The chain recombines TRBV4-2 with TRBJ2-1; D is possibly TRBD2 (6 bases). This CDR3 is 17 amino acids long. The V gene's germline CDR1 is LGHNA and CDR2 YNFKEQ. Trimming left V 0 bases short and J 0 bases short, with 12 bases between. CDR3 amino acids: CASSQEGRGDSYNEQFF. In DNA form, the CDR3 reads TGTGCCAGCAGCCAAGAGGGGCGGGGAGACTCCTACAATGAGCAGTTCTTC.

This clone has a handful of counts. The chain has TRBV27 and TRBJ2-1; TRBD1 matches at 7 bases. CDR3 length equals 14 residues. V was pared by 5 bases and J by 5 bases, with 6 bases of the junction left unmatched. CDR1 and CDR2 (germline): MNHEY, SMNVEV (reference sequence). This chain's CDR3 is CASSIRDSDNEQFF. DNA for the CDR3: TGTGCCAGCAGTATCCGGGACAGCGACAATGAGCAGTTCTTC.

The chain recombines TRBV29-1 with TRBJ2-7; 12 bases fit TRBD2. CDR1 and CDR2 (germline): SQVTM, ANQGSEA. The J segment lost 1 base and the V segment lost 4 bases, leaving 5 bases of the junction unmatched. The CDR3 is 15 amino acids. In DNA, the CDR3 is TGCAGCGTTGGACTAGCGGGGGATAATTCCTACGAGCAGTACTTC. Translation: CSVGLAGDNSYEQYF.

This clone has just one count. The chain links TRBV2 to TRBJ1-2, with D possibly being TRBD1 (6 bases). The V gene's germline CDR1 is SNHLY and CDR2 FYNNEI. The CDR3 spans 13 residues. With 11 bases removed from V and 1 base from J, the gap between germline ends came to 14 bases. The CDR3: CARNRVDNYGYTF. CDR3 sequence (DNA): TGTGCCCGCAACAGGGTGGATAACTATGGCTACACCTTC.

This rearrangement joins TRBV19 to TRBJ2-5; the D call may be TRBD1 or TRBD2 (5 bases each). The CDR3 length is 16 residues. Germline assignment: CDR1 LNHDA and CDR2 SQIVND (reference sequence). Trimming pared 2 bases from V and 1 base from J, leaving 14 bases between. The CDR3 here is CASSISAQGPQETQYF. The CDR3 nucleotides read TGTGCCAGTAGTATAAGCGCCCAGGGACCCCAAGAGACCCAGTACTTC.

The rearrangement joins TRBV2 to TRBJ2-3; D is tentatively TRBD1 or TRBD2 (6 bases each). The CDR3 is 15 amino acids. Trimming removed 6 bases at V and 4 bases at J, with 17 bases between. Germline CDR1 SNHLY, CDR2 FYNNEI. CDR3 DNA: TGTGCCAGCAGCCCCGGGGGCAAAAGAGCAGATACGCAGTATTTT. Its translation is CASSPGGKRADTQYF.

The chain uses TRBV6-1 and TRBJ2-2; D ambiguous. Germline CDR1 reads MNHNS; CDR2 reads SASEGT. The CDR3 covers 10 residues. V shed 10 bases and J shed 10 bases, with 10 bases lying between them. CDR3 nucleotides: TGTGCCACTCTATACGAGGAGCTGTTTTTT. Protein: CATLYEELFF.

The chain couples TRBV30 to TRBJ2-3; tentative D call: TRBD2 (6 bases). The germline V and J ends were trimmed by 4 bases and 3 bases, with 14 bases remaining between them. The CDR3 covers 14 residues. Germline CDR1 GTSNPN, CDR2 SVGIG (reference sequence). The DNA for the CDR3 is TGTGCCTGGATACGGGGGTCGGGTACAGATACGCAGTATTTT. Amino acid sequence: CAWIRGSGTDTQYF.

This chain connects TRBV9 to TRBJ1-2; D is possibly TRBD1 (5 bases). This CDR3 is 16 amino acids long. Germline loops: CDR1 SGDLS, CDR2 YYNGEE. V was trimmed by 0 bases and J by 1 base, leaving 13 bases between them. The CDR3 sequence is CASSVDGGKINYGYTF. CDR3 in DNA: TGTGCCAGCAGCGTAGATGGGGGGAAGATTAACTATGGCTACACCTTC.

This chain joins TRBV27 and TRBJ2-1; D uncertain. CDR3 length equals 13 residues. V was clipped by 2 bases and J by 2 bases, with 4 bases between them. The V gene's germline CDR1 is MNHEY and CDR2 SMNVEV (reference sequence). DNA for the CDR3: TGTGCCAGCAGTTTAGGGACCTACAATGAGCAGTTCTTC. Its translation is CASSLGTYNEQFF.

This sequence joins TRBV7-9 and TRBJ1-3; 9 nucleotides align to TRBD1. The CDR3 has 15 residues. Looked up from germline, CDR1 is SEHNR and CDR2 is FQNEAQ (reference sequence). The V gene end was trimmed by 5 bases and the J gene end by 2 bases; junction bases not matched to a gene: 4. This CDR3 is CASSLGQGTGNTIYF. CDR3 DNA: TGTGCCAGCAGCCTGGGACAGGGAACTGGAAACACCATATATTTT. Full variable domain (outside the CDR3, taken from reference TRBV7-9 and TRBJ1-3): DTGVSQNPRHKITKRGQNVTFRCDPISEHNRLYWYRQTLGQGPEFLTYFQNEAQLEKSRLLSDRFSAERPKGSFSTLEIQRTEQGDSAMYLCASSLGQGTGNTIYFGEGSWLTVV.

In this sample, this clone turned up a few times. The V gene is TRBV6-1, the J gene TRBJ2-7, with 10 nucleotides matching TRBD1. There are 15 residues in the CDR3. Losses at the gene ends were 6 bases for V and 2 bases for J; bases not matched to a gene: 7. CDR1 and CDR2 from the germline V gene are MNHNS and SASEGT. The CDR3 nucleotides read TGTGCCAGCAGAAACTCCGGGACAGGGGCCTACGAGCAGTACTTC. Its protein product is CASRNSGTGAYEQYF.

This sequence joins TRBV5-8 and TRBJ1-1; D not certain. The CDR3 loop spans 15 amino acids. The ends were cut back, 1 base at V and 12 bases at J, with 22 bases in the middle. Germline CDR1 is SGHTS and CDR2 is YDEGEE. The chain's CDR3 is CASSLWQRIDEGTFF. CDR3 nucleotides: TGTGCCAGCAGCTTGTGGCAGCGAATAGACGAAGGTACTTTCTTT.

V and J are TRBV9 and TRBJ1-6; D may be TRBD1 (6 bases). Between the trimmed V and J ends, which lost 3 bases and 8 bases, there was a span of 15 bases. The germline V gene has CDR1 SGDLS and CDR2 YYNGEE. This CDR3 is 15 amino acids long. The CDR3 loop reads CASSGAGAEDSPLHF. CDR3 nucleotide sequence: TGTGCCAGCAGCGGCGCAGGGGCAGAAGATTCACCCCTCCACTTT.

The chain employs TRBV28 and TRBJ2-1, with no clear D. CDR3 length: 12 amino acids. CDR1 and CDR2 from the germline V gene are MDHEN and SYDVKM. Deletions cut 7 bases from V and 9 bases from J, with 13 bases between. The CDR3 here is CASTPKVSEQFF. The CDR3 DNA reads as TGTGCCAGCACCCCCAAAGTTAGTGAGCAGTTCTTC.

The genes are TRBV1 and TRBJ1-5. TRBV1 is a pseudogene. CDR3 length: 13 amino acids. DNA of the CDR3: TGCACCAGCAGCCAGAAGGGTGGTCAGCCCCAGCATTTT. This sequence encodes CTSSQKGGQPQHF.

This sequence joins TRBV5-1 and TRBJ1-2; TRBD1 agrees at 11 bases. This CDR3 comprises 17 residues. V gave up 0 bases and J gave up 4 bases; unmatched junction bases: 8. The V gene's germline CDR1 is SGHRS and CDR2 YFSETQ. CDR3 bases: TGCGCCAGCAGCTTGGGCGGACAGGGGGCATATTCCTATGGCTACACCTTC. It specifies CASSLGGQGAYSYGYTF.

J is TRBJ2-5 and V is TRBV4-3; 12 bases line up with TRBD2. V shed 0 bases and J 1 base; nucleotides not matched to a gene: 6. The germline CDR1 and CDR2 sequences are LGHNA and YSLEER. There are 18 residues in the CDR3. The CDR3 here is CASSQDGLAGGGQETQYF. CDR3 sequence (DNA): TGCGCCAGCAGCCAAGACGGTCTAGCGGGAGGGGGCCAAGAGACCCAGTACTTC.

The chain is built from TRBV5-1 and TRBJ2-1; 8 bases are shared with TRBD1. J gave up 4 bases and V 6 bases, and 9 bases lay outside the gene matches. In germline, CDR1 is SGHRS, CDR2 YFSETQ. CDR3 length: 15 residues. CDR3 region: CASTVGQGRYNEQFF. CDR3 sequence (DNA): TGCGCCAGCACCGTTGGACAGGGTCGGTACAATGAGCAGTTCTTC.

The V gene is TRBV27, the J gene TRBJ2-6; D not resolved. The CDR3 consists of 13 residues. The germline gives CDR1 MNHEY, CDR2 SMNVEV (reference sequence). V lost 7 bases and J lost 0, with 4 bases in between. The CDR3 loop is CASTYSGANVLTF. CDR3 DNA: TGTGCCAGCACCTACTCTGGGGCCAACGTCCTGACTTTC.

The rearrangement uses TRBV27 and TRBJ2-7, with 9 bases lining up with TRBD1. The CDR3 contains 15 residues. Germline CDR1 is MNHEY and CDR2 is SMNVEV (reference sequence). V was clipped by 3 bases and J by 2 bases; unmatched bases: 5. CDR3 DNA sequence: TGTGCCAGCAGTTTCACCGGGACAGGGACCTACGAGCAGTACTTC. Amino acids: CASSFTGTGTYEQYF.

The V and J genes are TRBV30 and TRBJ2-2, with a possible D match to TRBD2 (6 bases). This CDR3 region has 14 residues. V was cut by 4 bases and J by 6 bases, with 15 bases left in between. From germline, CDR1 is GTSNPN and CDR2 SVGIG (reference sequence). CDR3 sequence: CAWTWGGRPGELFF. The CDR3 DNA follows: TGTGCCTGGACATGGGGAGGTCGCCCCGGGGAGCTGTTTTTT. Variable domain in full (rest from reference TRBV30 and TRBJ2-2): SQTIHQWPATLVQPVGSPLSLECTVEGTSNPNLYWYRQAAGRGLQLLFYSVGIGQISSEVPQNLSASRPQDRQFILSSKKLLLSDSGFYLCAWTWGGRPGELFFGEGSRLTVL.